What follows are 24 T cell receptor beta chains derived from one specimen sequenced in a study of cytomegalovirus exposure and HLA in healthy donors. Repertoires were generated with immunoSEQ multiplex PCR, while TCRdb's copy carries only in-frame clones and drops some. The sample gives about 120,000 clones, more than 75% of which show up once; 4% to 6% is in the top ten. The sequencing input was PBMCs. The receptor set was obtained from a man between 18 and 29 years old in good health and CMV-seronegative.

The rearrangement joins TRBV2 to TRBJ2-2; D not certain. V was shortened by 6 bases and J by 0 bases, with 8 bases between the two germline ends. The germline CDR1 and CDR2 sequences are SNHLY and FYNNEI. This CDR3 comprises 14 residues. The CDR3 region is CASRSRANTGELFF. The CDR3 DNA sequence: TGTGCCAGCAGGTCGAGAGCGAACACCGGGGAGCTGTTTTTT.

This chain joins TRBV6-1 and TRBJ2-1; a weak D match, TRBD1 (5 bases). This CDR3 has 13 residues. Trimming took 2 bases from V and 14 from J, leaving 16 bases between them. The germline gives CDR1 MNHNS, CDR2 SASEGT. The CDR3 is CASSESIGVLKFF. In nucleotides, the CDR3 is TGTGCCAGCAGTGAAAGTATAGGGGTCCTAAAGTTCTTC.

This clone was detected a few times. The rearrangement links TRBV7-8 to TRBJ1-3; D might be TRBD1 (6 bases). This CDR3 contains 17 residues. V gave up 0 bases and J gave up 0 bases, with 12 bases separating them. Per germline, CDR1 SGHVS and CDR2 FQNEAQ. CDR3 nucleotide sequence: TGTGCCAGCAGCTTAGCGCTAAGGGGGGGCTCTGGAAACACCATATATTTT. Its protein product is CASSLALRGGSGNTIYF.

This clone appeared a few times. The chain employs TRBV4-2 and TRBJ2-1; 14 bases align to TRBD2. CDR1 and CDR2 from the germline V gene are LGHNA and YNFKEQ. The junction had 2 bases not matched to a gene; V was cut back by 1 base and J by 3 bases. This CDR3 is built from 17 residues. CDR3 region: CASSQVGTSGGYNEQFF. The CDR3 nucleotides read TGTGCCAGCAGCCAAGTCGGGACTAGCGGGGGCTACAATGAGCAGTTCTTC.

This chain links TRBV5-5 with TRBJ1-2; perhaps TRBD1 as D (5 bases). Germline V gene data show CDR1 as SGHKS and CDR2 as YYEKEE (reference sequence). Between the trimmed V and J ends, which lost 5 bases and 3 bases, there was a span of 14 bases. The CDR3 loop spans 14 amino acids. The CDR3 region has the DNA TGTGCCAGCAGGCCCCGCACACAGGACTATGGCTACACCTTC. Translation: CASRPRTQDYGYTF. The variable domain in full, with the rest retrieved from reference TRBV5-5 and TRBJ1-2, is DAGVTQSPTHLIKTRGQQVTLRCSPISGHKSVSWYQQVLGQGPQFIFQYYEKEERGRGNFPDRFSARQFPNYSSELNVNALLLGDSALYLCASRPRTQDYGYTFGSGTRLTVV.

CDR3 nucleotide sequence: TGTGCCAGCACCTCACGGGTCGACGAGCAGTACTTC. Amino acids: CASTSRVDEQYF. The chain has TRBV7-9 and TRBJ2-7; no definite D call. Germline CDR1 is SEHNR and CDR2 is FQNEAQ (reference sequence). Trimming shortened V by 7 bases and J by 5 bases, and 12 bases separated the two germline ends. The CDR3 extends over 12 amino acids.

The genes are TRBV11-3 and TRBJ2-1; 9 bases match TRBD2. This CDR3 spans 17 amino acids. CDR1 SGHNT and CDR2 YENEEA come from the germline V gene. Germline trimming cut 1 base from V and 4 bases from J; bases unmatched to any gene: 8. The CDR3 DNA follows: TGTGCCAGCAGCTTAGGCCTAGCGGGGAGTATATACAATGAGCAGTTCTTC. It is translated as CASSLGLAGSIYNEQFF. Variable domain in full (rest from reference TRBV11-3 and TRBJ2-1): EAGVVQSPRYKIIEKKQPVAFWCNPISGHNTLYWYLQNLGQGPELLIRYENEEAVDDSQLPKDRFSAERLKGVDSTLKIQPAELGDSAVYLCASSLGLAGSIYNEQFFGPGTRLTVL.

Here the CDR3 reads CASRPSPRRDEQFF. The CDR3 bases are TGTGCCAGTAGGCCCTCCCCCAGGAGGGATGAGCAGTTCTTC. This chain uses TRBV19 with TRBJ2-1; D is perhaps TRBD2 (6 bases). The germline V gene encodes CDR1 LNHDA and CDR2 SQIVND (reference sequence). Deletions cut 6 bases from V and 8 bases from J, with 17 bases between. CDR3 length: 14 amino acids.

Here the CDR3 reads CASSIMTGNQPQHF. DNA of the CDR3: TGTGCCAGTAGTATAATGACAGGCAATCAGCCCCAGCATTTT. The genes are TRBV19 and TRBJ1-5; tentatively, D is TRBD1 (5 bases). From germline, CDR1 is LNHDA and CDR2 SQIVND (reference sequence). This CDR3 is 14 amino acids long. Trimming pared 2 bases from V and 2 bases from J, leaving 7 bases between.

This chain uses TRBV27 with TRBJ1-1; D gene unclear. V shed 5 bases and J shed 3 bases, with 10 bases lying between them. CDR1 is MNHEY, CDR2 SMNVEV, per germline (reference sequence). The CDR3 covers 13 residues. CDR3 sequence: CASSPYLDTEAFF. The CDR3 DNA reads TGTGCCAGCAGTCCCTACCTGGACACTGAAGCTTTCTTT.

The V gene is TRBV7-2, the J gene TRBJ1-6; 7 nucleotides align to TRBD1. This CDR3 contains 15 residues. Germline trimming cut 10 bases from V and 4 bases from J; bases unmatched to any gene: 10. Germline CDR1 is SGHTA and CDR2 is FQGNSA. CDR3 in amino acids: CATAGQQLYNSPLHF. CDR3 nucleotides: TGTGCCACCGCGGGACAGCAACTTTATAATTCACCCCTCCACTTT. Full variable domain (outside the CDR3, taken from reference TRBV7-2 and TRBJ1-6): GAGVSQSPSNKVTEKGKDVELRCDPISGHTALYWYRQSLGQGLEFLIYFQGNSAPDKSGLPSDRFSAERTGGSVSTLTIQRTQQEDSAVYLCATAGQQLYNSPLHFGNGTRLTVT.

CDR3 loop: CASRAGGAAEAFF. CDR3 nucleotides: TGTGCCAGTAGGGCAGGGGGCGCGGCTGAAGCTTTCTTT. This sequence joins TRBV19 and TRBJ1-1; 8 bases map to TRBD1. Germline CDR1 LNHDA, CDR2 SQIVND (reference sequence). The CDR3 sequence is 13 residues long. V shed 6 bases, J shed 6 bases, and the junction held 6 bases outside the gene matches.

The chain has TRBV6-6 and TRBJ2-5; a weak D match, TRBD2 (6 bases). V lost 7 bases and J 3 bases, leaving 12 bases between the germline ends. Germline-derived CDR1 and CDR2 are MNHNY and SVGAGI (reference sequence). The CDR3 sequence is 13 residues long. The CDR3 loop reads CASTGTGKETQYF. The CDR3 DNA is TGTGCCAGCACTGGGACTGGCAAAGAGACCCAGTACTTC.

The chain has TRBV29-1 and TRBJ2-5; 10 bases agree with TRBD1. CDR3 size: 12 residues. J was trimmed by 6 bases and V by 4 bases; bases with no gene match: 2. Germline values: CDR1 SQVTM, CDR2 ANQGSEA. The CDR3 loop is CSVGGQGQTQYF. CDR3 sequence (DNA): TGCAGCGTTGGGGGACAGGGGCAGACCCAGTACTTC.

The CDR3 DNA follows: TGTGCCTGGAGTCAACCCGCAGGACTCCAAGAGACCCAGTACTTC. It is translated as CAWSQPAGLQETQYF. The chain is built from TRBV30 and TRBJ2-5; the D gene is possibly TRBD2 (5 bases). The V and J ends lost 2 bases and 1 base respectively, with 14 bases between them. The CDR3 is 15 amino acids. CDR1 is GTSNPN, CDR2 SVGIG, per germline (reference sequence).

CDR3 protein: CASSPPRDSGEKLFF. As DNA, the CDR3 is TGTGCCAGCAGCCCCCCCCGGGACAGCGGTGAAAAACTGTTTTTT. The chain employs TRBV7-6 and TRBJ1-4; the match to TRBD1 covers 7 bases. In germline, CDR1 is SGHVS, CDR2 FNYEAQ. CDR3 size: 15 residues. Losses at the gene ends were 5 bases for V and 7 bases for J; bases not matched to a gene: 10.

The rearrangement links TRBV30 to TRBJ1-3, with D unresolved. V lost 0 bases and J 8 bases, leaving 11 bases between the germline ends. This CDR3 has 13 residues. Germline assignment: CDR1 GTSNPN and CDR2 SVGIG (reference sequence). The CDR3 bases are TGTGCCTGGAGTGTAATTCACCGGGACACCATATATTTT. It yields the protein CAWSVIHRDTIYF.

This chain joins TRBV2 and TRBJ2-1; D call uncertain. The CDR3 has 11 residues. V shed 6 bases and J shed 9 bases, with 9 bases lying between them. CDR1 is SNHLY, CDR2 FYNNEI, per germline. CDR3 nucleotide sequence: TGTGCCAGCAGCTCATTGCGTGAGCAGTTCTTC. As protein: CASSSLREQFF.

Only one count was recorded for this clone. The chain is built from TRBV19 and TRBJ2-6; D not certain. Germline CDR1 LNHDA, CDR2 SQIVND (reference sequence). V dropped 3 bases and J dropped 1 base, with 7 bases sitting between them. CDR3 size: 15 residues. The CDR3 DNA reads TGTGCCAGTAGTATCCCCCAGTCTGGGGCCAACGTCCTGACTTTC. Translated: CASSIPQSGANVLTF.

The chain links TRBV7-9 to TRBJ2-2; TRBD2 matches at 8 bases. Unmatched junction bases numbered 6, after V lost 3 bases and J lost 6 bases. The CDR3 is 15 amino acids. Germline V CDR1 and CDR2: SEHNR, FQNEAQ (reference sequence). The CDR3 loop is CASSFWTSRAGELFF. The DNA of the CDR3 is TGTGCCAGCAGCTTTTGGACTAGCCGGGCCGGGGAGCTGTTTTTT.

This chain joins TRBV11-3 and TRBJ2-2; 9 bases fit TRBD2. The CDR3 is 19 residues long. V dropped 5 bases and J dropped 3; count of bases not matched to a gene: 16. From germline, CDR1 is SGHNT and CDR2 YENEEA. CDR3 sequence: CASSPRGWLAGNHTGELFF. The CDR3 DNA sequence: TGTGCCAGCAGCCCCCGTGGTTGGCTAGCGGGAAATCACACCGGGGAGCTGTTTTTT.

The chain recombines TRBV4-1 with TRBJ2-5; 9 bases are shared with TRBD2. The CDR3 consists of 15 residues. J lost 5 bases, V lost 0 bases, and 4 bases had no gene match. Germline lookup yields CDR1 MGHRA and CDR2 YSYEKL. CDR3 nucleotide sequence: TGCGCCAGCAGCCAAGATCGAACTAGCGGGGAGACCCAGTACTTC. It yields the protein CASSQDRTSGETQYF.

The CDR3 sequence: CASSEVPQGAYTEAFF. DNA of the CDR3: TGTGCCAGCAGTGAAGTACCACAGGGGGCTTACACTGAAGCTTTCTTT. The chain couples TRBV6-1 to TRBJ1-1; 9 nucleotides line up with TRBD1. Germline V CDR1 and CDR2: MNHNS, SASEGT. Germline trimming cut 1 base from V and 3 bases from J; bases unmatched to any gene: 6. The CDR3 extends over 16 amino acids.

The gene calls are TRBV30 and TRBJ1-5; 9 bases match TRBD1. The V gene end was trimmed by 5 bases and the J gene end by 1 base; junction bases not matched to a gene: 6. The CDR3 spans 15 residues. CDR1 GTSNPN and CDR2 SVGIG come from the germline V gene (reference sequence). CDR3 protein: CAWSQGAGSNQPQHF. In DNA form, the CDR3 reads TGTGCCTGGTCACAGGGGGCGGGAAGCAATCAGCCCCAGCATTTT.